This passage covers 21 T cell receptor beta chains from one sample sequenced in a study of shared clonotypes between healthy human individuals. Assay used: immunoSEQ multiplex PCR; TCRdb lists only in-frame clones, some missing. The sample holds a few million clones, more than 90% seen once. Sequencing was carried out using naive CD4+ T cells sorted from blood. Subset in this sample: CD45RA+ positively selected. These receptors all come from a man aged 18 to 29 in good health.

Comments on this clone: One junction end does not reproduce the germline sequence, and a read error may be involved. This chain links TRBV7-7 with TRBJ2-5, with 8 bases that match TRBD1. The CDR3 totals 13 residues. Germline V lookup: CDR1 SSHAT, CDR2 FNYEAQ (reference sequence). This chain's CDR3 is CASSYRGQETQYF. CDR3 nucleotides: TGTGCTAGCAGTTACAGGGGGCAAGAGACCCAGTACTTC.

The gene calls are TRBV4-1 and TRBJ1-6, with 7 bases lining up with TRBD1. CDR1 is MGHRA, CDR2 YSYEKL, per germline. The CDR3 is 15 amino acids. Losses at the gene ends were 3 bases for V and 8 bases for J; bases not matched to a gene: 7. The CDR3, as DNA: TGCGCCAGCAGCCATGACAGGGTCGGACATTCACCCCTCCACTTT. Its protein is CASSHDRVGHSPLHF.

Of note for this clone: This CDR3 is also generated by other DNA sequences in the sample. CDR3: CASSLVRGNTEAFF. In nucleotides, the CDR3 is TGTGCCAGCAGTTTGGTCAGGGGAAACACTGAAGCTTTCTTT. The chain couples TRBV27 to TRBJ1-1; maybe TRBD1 (6 bases). The CDR3 covers 14 residues. CDR1 and CDR2 (germline): MNHEY, SMNVEV (reference sequence). The V gene lost 3 bases and the J gene lost 2 bases, with 10 bases spanning the gap.

The chain combines TRBV7-9 with TRBJ2-3, with D possibly being TRBD2 (6 bases). The CDR3 consists of 16 residues. Germline CDR1 reads SEHNR; CDR2 reads FQNEAQ (reference sequence). Trimming removed 5 bases from V and 3 bases from J, with 18 bases in between. CDR3 DNA sequence: TGTGCCAGCAGCAACCGGCCGGGTAGCGGTACAGATACGCAGTATTTT. Translation: CASSNRPGSGTDTQYF.

This chain connects TRBV4-3 to TRBJ2-5; TRBD2 agrees at 10 bases. The CDR3 is 18 residues long. The germline gives CDR1 LGHNA, CDR2 YSLEER. Trimming removed 4 bases from V and 4 bases from J; junction bases left unmatched: 15. The CDR3 loop reads CASSRDLSGRAWGETQYF. In nucleotides, the CDR3 is TGCGCCAGCAGCCGAGACCTCAGCGGGAGGGCCTGGGGAGAGACCCAGTACTTC.

The DNA of the CDR3 is TGTGCCAGCAGGGACCTCTTGAAGCCTCCCAATGATGAGCAGTTCTTC. Its translation: CASRDLLKPPNDEQFF. V usage is TRBV6-6 and J usage is TRBJ2-1, with D unclear. V was cut by 6 bases and J by 8 bases, with 23 bases left in between. CDR1 is MNHNY, CDR2 SVGAGI, per germline (reference sequence). The length of the CDR3 is 16 residues.

V and J are TRBV11-2 and TRBJ2-3; D call uncertain. CDR3 length equals 12 residues. The V gene lost 4 bases and the J gene lost 4 bases, with 6 bases spanning the gap. Germline lookup yields CDR1 SGHAT and CDR2 FQNNGV. CDR3 in amino acids: CASSSLPDTQYF. As DNA, the CDR3 is TGTGCCAGCAGCTCCCTCCCAGATACGCAGTATTTT.

This chain connects TRBV7-9 to TRBJ2-7, with D perhaps matching TRBD1 (8 bases). The length of the CDR3 is 17 residues. The V gene's germline CDR1 is SEHNR and CDR2 FQNEAQ (reference sequence). Trimming left V 5 bases short and J 0 bases short, with 20 bases between. The CDR3: CASSLGTGGGLSYEQYF. The CDR3 nucleotides read TGTGCCAGCAGCCTCGGGACAGGCGGGGGCCTCTCCTACGAGCAGTACTTC. Full variable domain (missing parts from reference TRBV7-9 and TRBJ2-7): DTGVSQNPRHKITKRGQNVTFRCDPISEHNRLYWYRQTLGQGPEFLTYFQNEAQLEKSRLLSDRFSAERPKGSFSTLEIQRTEQGDSAMYLCASSLGTGGGLSYEQYFGPGTRLTVT.

This chain connects TRBV28 to TRBJ1-6; D not resolved. This CDR3 is 15 amino acids long. Germline assignment: CDR1 MDHEN and CDR2 SYDVKM. The V and J ends lost 7 bases and 0 bases respectively, with 10 bases between them. This CDR3 reads CASNHGSSYNSPLHF. The CDR3 DNA sequence: TGTGCCAGCAATCACGGTAGCTCCTATAATTCACCCCTCCACTTT. Together with reference TRBV28 and TRBJ1-6, the CDR3 gives the full variable domain: DVKVTQSSRYLVKRTGEKVFLECVQDMDHENMFWYRQDPGLGLRLIYFSYDVKMKEKGDIPEGYSVSREKKERFSLILESASTNQTSMYLCASNHGSSYNSPLHFGNGTRLTVT.

The chain combines TRBV6-6 with TRBJ2-1; D perhaps matches TRBD2 (7 bases). The V end lost 6 bases, the J end lost 8 bases, and 14 bases lay between the germline ends. In germline, CDR1 is MNHNY, CDR2 SVGAGI (reference sequence). The CDR3 contains 13 residues. Here the CDR3 reads CASRNRGGDEQFF. As DNA, the CDR3 is TGTGCCAGCAGGAATAGGGGGGGCGATGAGCAGTTCTTC.

V and J are TRBV29-1 and TRBJ1-1; 10 positions agree with TRBD1. CDR1 SQVTM and CDR2 ANQGSEA come from the germline V gene. There are 13 residues in the CDR3. The J segment lost 7 bases and the V segment lost 3 bases, leaving 5 bases of the junction unmatched. The CDR3 sequence is CSVEGQGFGEAFF. The DNA for the CDR3 is TGCAGCGTTGAGGGACAGGGGTTCGGTGAAGCTTTCTTT.

V usage is TRBV5-4 and J usage is TRBJ2-4; TRBD1 aligns across 9 bases. The CDR3 is made up of 17 amino acids. Germline V gene data show CDR1 as SGHNT and CDR2 as YYREEE (reference sequence). V lost 3 bases, J lost 1 base, and 8 bases stayed unmatched. The CDR3 sequence: CASSSGQGNSAKNIQYF. The CDR3 DNA reads TGTGCCAGCAGCTCGGGACAGGGAAATTCGGCCAAAAACATTCAGTACTTC.

The V and J genes are TRBV11-1 and TRBJ2-2; TRBD1 agrees at 8 bases. Per germline, CDR1 SGHAT and CDR2 FQDESV (reference sequence). There are 16 residues in the CDR3. V shed 0 bases, J shed 7 bases, and the junction held 7 bases outside the gene matches. The CDR3 coding sequence is TGTGCCAGCAGCTTAGCCGGCAGGGGGCGAGGCGGGGAGCTGTTTTTT. It yields the protein CASSLAGRGRGGELFF.

With regard to this clone: Other DNA sequences of this sample code for an identical CDR3. The chain has TRBV5-1 and TRBJ2-7; D gene unclear. CDR1 and CDR2 (germline): SGHRS, YFSETQ. This CDR3 region has 15 residues. The germline V and J ends were trimmed by 0 bases and 0 bases, with 10 bases remaining between them. The DNA for the CDR3 is TGCGCCAGCAGCTTGGGAGGCGATGGCTCCTACGAGCAGTACTTC. Protein product: CASSLGGDGSYEQYF.

The chain links TRBV5-5 to TRBJ2-1, with 8 nucleotides matching TRBD2. The CDR3 runs to 17 residues. The V gene's germline CDR1 is SGHKS and CDR2 YYEKEE (reference sequence). V lost 1 base and J lost 7; bases outside the gene matches: 13. The CDR3 nucleotides are TGTGCCAGCAGCTTGAGGCCCGTATCGGGGGGGCCTAATGAGCAGTTCTTC. Translated, it gives CASSLRPVSGGPNEQFF.

The chain has TRBV11-3 and TRBJ2-2; tentative D call: TRBD2 (6 bases). This CDR3 spans 15 amino acids. With 1 base removed from V and 3 bases from J, the gap between germline ends came to 9 bases. Germline CDR1 reads SGHNT; CDR2 reads YENEEA. The CDR3 nucleotides are TGTGCCAGCAGCTTAGCCGGGGGTGACACCGGGGAGCTGTTTTTT. The encoded protein is CASSLAGGDTGELFF.

The chain links TRBV28 to TRBJ2-5, with 12 bases identical to TRBD1. V was clipped by 6 bases and J by 5 bases; unmatched bases: 4. CDR1 MDHEN and CDR2 SYDVKM come from the germline V gene. This CDR3 spans 14 amino acids. The CDR3 DNA reads as TGTGCCAGCAGGGGGACAGGGGGCGCGGAGACCCAGTACTTC. The encoded protein is CASRGTGGAETQYF.

The chain employs TRBV5-4 and TRBJ2-3, with 14 positions matching TRBD2. This CDR3 region has 17 residues. Germline values: CDR1 SGHNT, CDR2 YYREEE (reference sequence). With 5 bases clipped from V and 3 bases from J, the junction kept 8 bases outside the gene matches. The CDR3 loop reads CASRLGTSGSATDTQYF. DNA for the CDR3: TGTGCCAGCAGGCTGGGGACTAGCGGGAGCGCAACAGATACGCAGTATTTT.

This clone was counted a few times. The identical CDR3 is also encoded by other nucleotide sequences in the sample. J is TRBJ1-2 and V is TRBV18, with 7 bases identical to TRBD1. The V gene's germline CDR1 is KGHSH and CDR2 LQKENI. Trimming took 2 bases from V and 2 from J; bases not matched to a gene: 2. This CDR3 region has 14 residues. CDR3 sequence: CASSPGQENYGYTF. In DNA, the CDR3 is TGTGCCAGCTCACCAGGACAGGAGAACTATGGCTACACCTTC.

This clone was recorded only once. The genes are TRBV18 and TRBJ2-7; a weak D match, TRBD2 (5 bases). The CDR3 has 14 residues. Trimming cost V 3 bases and J 7 bases, with 16 bases left between them. The V gene's germline CDR1 is KGHSH and CDR2 LQKENI. CDR3 DNA sequence: TGTGCCAGCTCACCGATGGTGGGAGTCGATGAGCAGTACTTC. Amino acids: CASSPMVGVDEQYF.

V and J are TRBV5-1 and TRBJ2-5; D might be TRBD2 (5 bases). V was shortened by 4 bases and J by 4 bases, with 11 bases between the two germline ends. The CDR3 extends over 13 amino acids. CDR1 is SGHRS and CDR2 is YFSETQ in the germline V gene. The CDR3 DNA reads as TGCGCCAGCAGCCCGGGGTCGGTAGAGACCCAGTACTTC. It yields the protein CASSPGSVETQYF.